The rows below give T cell receptor beta chains drawn from one sample of a study of T-cell memory formation after mild COVID-19. TCRdb itself ran the 5' RACE reads through MiXCR, one entry per CDR3 protein. Among roughly 110,000 distinct CDR3 sequences listed, approximately 15% were seen once. Source material: PBMCs or a T cell subset sorted from them (not recorded which). The receptors were gathered from an adult woman who had mild COVID-19 (a few samples of this study predate the infection). Cell type and time point are not known. CDR3s include the opening cysteine and the closing phenylalanine or tryptophan. Each record gives: D gene, clone size, J gene, V gene, CDR3 DNA, CDR3 protein. A D gene is named only where the DNA matches it firmly. A row's size may be missing; if present it is once, few, many or a size class.

D: NA
size: NA
J: TRBJ2-7
V: TRBV24-1
DNA: TGTGCCACCAGTGACCAGGGTTACGAGCAGTACTTC
CDR3: CATSDQGYEQYF

D: NA
size: once
J: TRBJ2-3
V: TRBV7-7
DNA: TGTGCCAGCAGCTTTTCGGGGGCGCGAGATACGCAGTATTTT
CDR3: CASSFSGARDTQYF

D: NA
size: NA
J: TRBJ2-6
V: TRBV4-3
DNA: TGCGCCAGCAGCCAGAACGGGAACTCTGGGGCCAACGTCCTGACTTTC
CDR3: CASSQNGNSGANVLTF

D: TRBD2
size: few
J: TRBJ2-1
V: TRBV7-6
DNA: TGTGCCACCAAGGCTAGCGGGTCCAATGAGCAGTTCTTC
CDR3: CATKASGSNEQFF

D: NA
size: NA
J: TRBJ2-5
V: TRBV10-3
DNA: TGTGCCATCAGTGATCCACACCAGGGGTACCAAGAGACCCAGTACTTC
CDR3: CAISDPHQGYQETQYF

D: TRBD2
size: NA
J: TRBJ2-1
V: TRBV4-3
DNA: TGCGCCAGCTCCAGGGTCGTGGGGACTAACAATGAGCAGTTCTTC
CDR3: CASSRVVGTNNEQFF

D: NA
size: few
J: TRBJ2-5
V: TRBV5-1
DNA: TGCGCCAGCAGCTTGGGGGATGGCAGGACCCAAGAGACCCAGTACTTC
CDR3: CASSLGDGRTQETQYF

D: NA
size: NA
J: TRBJ2-7
V: TRBV20-1
DNA: TGCAGTGCTAGCTTGCGCGAGCAGTACTTC
CDR3: CSASLREQYF

D: NA
size: few
J: TRBJ1-1
V: TRBV19
DNA: TGTGCCAGTAGGTTAGGGAACACTGAAGCTTTCTTT
CDR3: CASRLGNTEAFF

D: NA
size: few
J: TRBJ1-5
V: TRBV27
DNA: TGTGCCTGCGCGCGGAGCCGCAATCAGCCCCAGCATTTT
CDR3: CACARSRNQPQHF

D: NA
size: NA
J: TRBJ2-7
V: TRBV12-3/TRBV12-4
DNA: TGTGCCAGCATCCGAGGAACGCTCGTGGACGAGCAGTACTTC
CDR3: CASIRGTLVDEQYF

D: NA
size: NA
J: TRBJ2-1
V: TRBV7-3
DNA: TGTGCCAGCAGCTTAGGGGTCCTCGGCGATGAGCAGTTCTTC
CDR3: CASSLGVLGDEQFF

D: NA
size: many
J: TRBJ2-5
V: TRBV6-5
DNA: TGTGCCAGCAGTAGCCCCTCCGGGCCGGAGACCCAGTACTTC
CDR3: CASSSPSGPETQYF

D: TRBD2
size: many
J: TRBJ2-7
V: TRBV15
DNA: TGTGCCACCAGCAGAGGCGGGGGGACCTACGAGCAGTACTTC
CDR3: CATSRGGGTYEQYF

D: TRBD2
size: few
J: TRBJ2-2
V: TRBV15
DNA: TGTGCCACCAGCAGAGAACTAGCGGTGAACACCGGGGAGCTGTTTTTT
CDR3: CATSRELAVNTGELFF

D: NA
size: once
J: TRBJ1-5
V: TRBV15
DNA: TGTGCCACCAGCACCGGGCAATATAGCAATCAGCCCCAGCATTTT
CDR3: CATSTGQYSNQPQHF

D: NA
size: NA
J: TRBJ1-1
V: TRBV5-5
DNA: TGTGCCAGCAGCGGATGGGACGGGGGGACTGAAGCTTTCTTT
CDR3: CASSGWDGGTEAFF